The TCR beta chain under discussion was sequenced for a study of regulatory T cells in long-lasting Graves disease. Regarding the study as a whole: Newly diagnosed patients shared 950 to 1,000 public clonotypes; persistent patients shared under 3,000.

With 2 bases removed from V and 1 base from J, the gap between germline ends came to 16 bases. The CDR3 is 17 residues long. From germline, CDR1 is SNHLY and CDR2 FYNNEI. The sample's time point: newly diagnosed GD, antithyroid drugs for less than 3 months. PBMC RNA served as the TCR library source. Recruitment took place at an endocrinology department in Xi'an, China. This clonotype has a count of ten or more. The antigen is unknown. Assembly of TCR beta libraries relied on iRepertoire HTBI primers together with Arm-PCR of CDR3 regions. TCRdb re-called the multiplex PCR reads with MiXCR, one entry per CDR3 protein. The sample lists roughly 420,000 distinct CDR3 sequences; roughly 15% were seen once. This sample was also put to use in a study of T cells in Graves' hyperthyroidism and ophthalmopathy. That study adds: The HTBI set primed first-round TCR CDR3 RT-PCR.

The V call is TRBV2, the J call TRBJ2-3, with D unclear. Material: peripheral blood mononuclear cells (PBMCs), obtained at new diagnosis, from a patient treated with antithyroid drugs. The TCR sequence derives from a woman between 50 and 59 years old with Graves disease. The CDR3 nucleotides are TGTGCCAGCAGTGAATGGTCGGCCCCTACGGGCACAGATACGCAGTATTTT. This gives the protein CASSEWSAPTGTDTQYF.